Described below is a single TCR beta chain sequence and its context. Germline V gene data show CDR1 as SGHRS and CDR2 as YFSETQ. The V segment lost 3 bases and the J segment 2 bases; nucleotides outside the gene matches: 2. The CDR3 runs 15 residues. This sample was included in a study of patients and donors after allogeneic stem cell transplantation. TCRdb re-analysed the RT-PCR reads in MiXCR, keeping a single row per CDR3 protein. The sample consists of 920,000 or so distinct CDR3 sequences, 15% to 20% of them appearing once. The chain links TRBV5-1 to TRBJ2-3, with 11 bases that match TRBD2. Sequencing used blood, either unsorted or a sorted T cell fraction (not recorded which). The clonotype was recovered from a human donor who was either an allogeneic HSCT recipient or a stem cell or donor lymphocyte infusion donor (not recorded which). It is not recorded whose cells these are; they may come from a transplant donor. The DNA of the CDR3 is TGCGCCAGCAGCTCTAGCGGGAGGAACACAGATACGCAGTATTTT. Translation: CASSSSGRNTDTQYF. Using reference TRBV5-1 and TRBJ2-3 for the parts outside the CDR3, the full variable domain is KAGVTQTPRYLIKTRGQQVTLSCSPISGHRSVSWYQQTPGQGLQFLFEYFSETQRNKGNFPGRFSGRQFSNSRSEMNVSTLELGDSALYLCASSSSGRNTDTQYFGPGTRLTVL.